This TCR beta chain stems from a study of HIV-infected patients and healthy controls. Antiretroviral therapy had run roughly three months, about 14 weeks, before follow-up blood collection. No cell fractionation was done, so the repertoire covers all unsorted peripheral blood T cells. Exclusions covered tumors, febrile or AIDS-related illness, and hepatitis B or C coinfection. Notes on the study in general: MAIT alpha-chain CDR3s were frequent in healthy controls, depleted in HIV+.

In the case of this clonotype: The antigen is unknown. A library made for alpha chains picked up this beta chain off target, so its size means little.

The CDR3 spans 15 residues. Per the germline V gene, CDR1 is MNHNS and CDR2 is SASEGT. Alpha and beta constant-region primers primed reverse transcription of about 470 ng RNA. Each of the alpha and beta chains got its own library through chain-specific third strand synthesis with indices. The library had 12-nucleotide molecular identifiers formed by two random hexamers joined together. One entry per CDR3 protein results from TCRdb running MiXCR on the 5' RACE reads. This sample has roughly 7,400 distinct CDR3 sequences, with more than 6.5% found just once. Here the sequenced sample was blood, taken during antiretroviral therapy. This TCR was sampled from an adult with HIV infection. The gene calls are TRBV6-1 and TRBJ2-3; unclear D gene. DNA for the CDR3: TGTGAAAGAAGTGAAATGGAAAGGGCAAAAGATACGCAGTATTTT. Its translation: CERSEMERAKDTQYF.